This T cell receptor beta chain is from a study of T cell responses to AZD1222 COVID-19 vaccine. Per germline, CDR1 LNHDA and CDR2 SQIVND (reference sequence). Both ends counted, the CDR3 spans 15 residues. Libraries were prepared by immunoSEQ multiplex PCR; TCRdb keeps only in-frame clonotypes and omits some of them. Found here are about 140,000 clones, around 88% of them singletons; the top ten hold approximately 3.4%. Remarks on this clone: Because the CDR3's place on the DNA is in doubt, the DNA is left out and the CDR3 is given as listed by TCRdb.

The receptor was derived from an adult in good health. Material: peripheral blood, obtained on day 0 of AZD1222 vaccination. This chain connects TRBV19 to TRBJ2-7; the table's D call, TRBD1, has no DNA check behind it. The CDR3 sequence: CASSFGPGFIYEQYF.